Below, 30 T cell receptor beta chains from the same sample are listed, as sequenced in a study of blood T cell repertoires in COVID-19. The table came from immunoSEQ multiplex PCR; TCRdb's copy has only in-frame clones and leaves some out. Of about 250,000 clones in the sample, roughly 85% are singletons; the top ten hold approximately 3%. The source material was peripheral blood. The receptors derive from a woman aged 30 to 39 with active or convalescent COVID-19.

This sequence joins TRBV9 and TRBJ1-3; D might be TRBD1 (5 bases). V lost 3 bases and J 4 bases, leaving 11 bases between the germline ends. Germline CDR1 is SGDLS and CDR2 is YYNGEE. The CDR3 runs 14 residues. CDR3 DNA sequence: TGTGCCAGCAGCGCTTGGGGGGTCGGAAACACCATATATTTT. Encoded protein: CASSAWGVGNTIYF.

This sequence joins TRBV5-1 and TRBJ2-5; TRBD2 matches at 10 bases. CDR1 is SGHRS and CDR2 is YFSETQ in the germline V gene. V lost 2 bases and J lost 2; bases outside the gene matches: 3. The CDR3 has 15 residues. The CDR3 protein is CASSFSGGQQETQYF. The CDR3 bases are TGCGCCAGCAGCTTTAGCGGGGGGCAGCAAGAGACCCAGTACTTC.

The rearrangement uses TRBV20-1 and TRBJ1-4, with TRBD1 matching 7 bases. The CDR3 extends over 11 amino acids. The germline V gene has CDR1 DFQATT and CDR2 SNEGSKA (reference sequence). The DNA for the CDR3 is TGCAGCGTGGGACAGAATGAAAAACTGTTTTTT. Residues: CSVGQNEKLFF.

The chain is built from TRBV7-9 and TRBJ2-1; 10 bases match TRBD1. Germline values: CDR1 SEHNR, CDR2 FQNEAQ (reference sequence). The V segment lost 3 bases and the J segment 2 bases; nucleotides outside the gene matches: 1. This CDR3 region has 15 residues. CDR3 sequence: CASSFGQGAYNEQFF. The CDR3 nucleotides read TGTGCCAGCAGCTTTGGACAGGGGGCCTACAATGAGCAGTTCTTC.

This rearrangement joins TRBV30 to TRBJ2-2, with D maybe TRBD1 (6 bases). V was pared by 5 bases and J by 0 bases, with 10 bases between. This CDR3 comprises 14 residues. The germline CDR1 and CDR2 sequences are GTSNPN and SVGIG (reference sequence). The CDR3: CAWAGTSNTGELFF. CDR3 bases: TGTGCCTGGGCCGGGACATCGAACACCGGGGAGCTGTTTTTT.

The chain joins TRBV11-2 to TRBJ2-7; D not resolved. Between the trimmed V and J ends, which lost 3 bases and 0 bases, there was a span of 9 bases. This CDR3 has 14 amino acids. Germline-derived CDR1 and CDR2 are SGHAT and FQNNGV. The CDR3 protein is CASSFALSSYEQYF. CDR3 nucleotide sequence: TGTGCCAGCAGCTTCGCTCTTAGCTCCTACGAGCAGTACTTC.

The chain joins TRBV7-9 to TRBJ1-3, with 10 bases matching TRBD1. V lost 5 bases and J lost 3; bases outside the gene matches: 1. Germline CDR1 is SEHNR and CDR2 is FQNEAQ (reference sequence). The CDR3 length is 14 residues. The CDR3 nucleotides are TGTGCCAGCAGCCGGACAGGGGGTGGAAACACCATATATTTT. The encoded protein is CASSRTGGGNTIYF.

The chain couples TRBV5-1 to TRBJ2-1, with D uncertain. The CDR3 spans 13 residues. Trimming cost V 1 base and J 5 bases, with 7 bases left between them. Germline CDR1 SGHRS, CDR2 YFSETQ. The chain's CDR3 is CASSLTPNNEQFF. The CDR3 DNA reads TGCGCCAGCAGCTTGACACCCAACAATGAGCAGTTCTTC.

In nucleotides, the CDR3 is TGCAGCGTTGGGGTTAGCCTTTTAAGCGATGAGCAGTTCTTC. This sequence encodes CSVGVSLLSDEQFF. V usage is TRBV29-1 and J usage is TRBJ2-1; no firm D call. The germline V and J ends were trimmed by 4 bases and 8 bases, with 18 bases remaining between them. The length of the CDR3 is 14 residues. Germline CDR1 reads SQVTM; CDR2 reads ANQGSEA.

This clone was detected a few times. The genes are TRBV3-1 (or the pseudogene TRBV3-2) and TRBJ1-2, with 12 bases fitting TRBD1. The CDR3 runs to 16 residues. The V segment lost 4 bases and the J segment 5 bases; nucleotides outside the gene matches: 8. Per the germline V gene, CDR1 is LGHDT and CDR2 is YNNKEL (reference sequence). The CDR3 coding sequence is TGTGCCAGCAGCCTCGGAGGGACAGGGGGCAGGTATGGCTACACCTTC. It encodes CASSLGGTGGRYGYTF.

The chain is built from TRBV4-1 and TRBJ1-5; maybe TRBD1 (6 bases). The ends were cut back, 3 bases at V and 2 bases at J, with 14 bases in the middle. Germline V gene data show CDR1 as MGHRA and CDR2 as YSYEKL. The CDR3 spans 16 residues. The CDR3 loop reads CASSQSLGAGNQPQHF. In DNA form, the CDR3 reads TGCGCCAGCAGCCAGTCCTTGGGGGCAGGCAATCAGCCCCAGCATTTT.

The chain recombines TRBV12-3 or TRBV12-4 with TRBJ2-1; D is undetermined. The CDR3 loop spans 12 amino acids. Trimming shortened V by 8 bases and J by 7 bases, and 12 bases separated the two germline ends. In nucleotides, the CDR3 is TGTGCCAGCTCGGTTTTGAGGAATGAGCAGTTCTTC. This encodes CASSVLRNEQFF.

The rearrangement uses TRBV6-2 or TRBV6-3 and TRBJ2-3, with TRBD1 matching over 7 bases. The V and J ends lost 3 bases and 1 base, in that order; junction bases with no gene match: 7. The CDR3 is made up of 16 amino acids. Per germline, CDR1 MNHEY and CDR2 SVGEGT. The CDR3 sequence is CASSYGVGQRTDTQYF. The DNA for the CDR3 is TGTGCCAGCAGTTATGGTGTGGGACAGCGCACAGATACGCAGTATTTT.

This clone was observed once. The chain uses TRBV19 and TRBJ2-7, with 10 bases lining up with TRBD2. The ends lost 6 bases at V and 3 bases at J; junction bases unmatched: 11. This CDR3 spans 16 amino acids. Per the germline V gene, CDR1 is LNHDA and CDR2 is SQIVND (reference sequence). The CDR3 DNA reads TGTGCCAGTAGCGCGGTAGCGGGGGGCCCTCTCTACGAGCAGTACTTC. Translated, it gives CASSAVAGGPLYEQYF. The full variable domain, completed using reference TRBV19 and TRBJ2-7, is DGGITQSPKYLFRKEGQNVTLSCEQNLNHDAMYWYRQDPGQGLRLIYYSQIVNDFQKGDIAEGYSVSREKKESFPLTVTSAQKNPTAFYLCASSAVAGGPLYEQYFGPGTRLTVT.

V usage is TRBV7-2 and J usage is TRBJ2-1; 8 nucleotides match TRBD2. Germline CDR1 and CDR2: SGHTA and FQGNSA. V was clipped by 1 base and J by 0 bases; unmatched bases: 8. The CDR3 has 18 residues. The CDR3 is CASSLVVVGGGSYNEQFF. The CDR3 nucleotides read TGTGCCAGCAGCTTAGTGGTGGTCGGGGGGGGCTCCTACAATGAGCAGTTCTTC.

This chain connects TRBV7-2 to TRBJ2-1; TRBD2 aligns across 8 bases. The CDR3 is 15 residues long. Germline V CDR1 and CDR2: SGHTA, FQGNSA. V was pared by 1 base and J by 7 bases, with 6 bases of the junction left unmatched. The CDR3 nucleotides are TGTGCCAGCAGCTTAGGTGGCGGGGGGCGGAATGAGCAGTTCTTC. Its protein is CASSLGGGGRNEQFF.

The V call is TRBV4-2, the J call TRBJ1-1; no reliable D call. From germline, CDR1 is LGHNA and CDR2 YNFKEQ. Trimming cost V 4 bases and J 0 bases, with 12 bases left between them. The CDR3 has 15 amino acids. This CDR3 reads CASSLVGGLNTEAFF. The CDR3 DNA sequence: TGTGCCAGCAGCCTCGTTGGTGGGCTGAACACTGAAGCTTTCTTT.

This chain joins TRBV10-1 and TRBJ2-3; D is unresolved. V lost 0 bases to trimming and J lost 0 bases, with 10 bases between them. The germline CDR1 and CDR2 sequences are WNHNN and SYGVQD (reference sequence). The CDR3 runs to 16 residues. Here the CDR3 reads CASSESGAQSTDTQYF. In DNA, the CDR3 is TGCGCCAGCAGTGAGTCAGGAGCACAAAGCACAGATACGCAGTATTTT.

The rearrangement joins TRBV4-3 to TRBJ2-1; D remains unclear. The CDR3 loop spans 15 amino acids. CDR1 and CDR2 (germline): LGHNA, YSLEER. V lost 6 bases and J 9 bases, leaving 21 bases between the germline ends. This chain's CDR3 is CASRDTVSVVGEQFF. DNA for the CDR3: TGCGCCAGCAGGGATACAGTGTCAGTCGTCGGTGAGCAGTTCTTC.

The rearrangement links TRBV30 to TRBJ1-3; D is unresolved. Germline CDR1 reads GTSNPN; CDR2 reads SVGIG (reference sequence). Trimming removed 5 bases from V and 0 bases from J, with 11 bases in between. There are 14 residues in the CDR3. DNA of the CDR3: TGTGCCTGGCAAGCTGGGAGCTCTGGAAACACCATATATTTT. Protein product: CAWQAGSSGNTIYF.

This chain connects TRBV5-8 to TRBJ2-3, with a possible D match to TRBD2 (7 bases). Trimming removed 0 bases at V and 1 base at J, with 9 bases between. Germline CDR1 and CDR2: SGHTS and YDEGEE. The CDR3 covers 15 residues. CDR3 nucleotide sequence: TGTGCCAGCAGCTTGGAGGGGGGGCGCACAGATACGCAGTATTTT. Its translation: CASSLEGGRTDTQYF.

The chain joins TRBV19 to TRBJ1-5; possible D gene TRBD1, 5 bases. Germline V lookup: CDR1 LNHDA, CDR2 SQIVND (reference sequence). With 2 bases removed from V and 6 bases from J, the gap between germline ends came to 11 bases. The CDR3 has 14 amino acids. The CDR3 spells CASSIRGEGQPQHF. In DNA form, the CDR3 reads TGTGCCAGTAGTATACGAGGGGAGGGTCAGCCCCAGCATTTT.

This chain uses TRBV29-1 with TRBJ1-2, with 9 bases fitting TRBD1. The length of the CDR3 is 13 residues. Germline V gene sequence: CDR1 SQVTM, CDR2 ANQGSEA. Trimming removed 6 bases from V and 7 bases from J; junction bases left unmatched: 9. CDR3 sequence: CSVGQGDRRGYTF. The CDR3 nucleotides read TGCAGCGTGGGACAGGGAGACAGACGTGGCTACACCTTC.

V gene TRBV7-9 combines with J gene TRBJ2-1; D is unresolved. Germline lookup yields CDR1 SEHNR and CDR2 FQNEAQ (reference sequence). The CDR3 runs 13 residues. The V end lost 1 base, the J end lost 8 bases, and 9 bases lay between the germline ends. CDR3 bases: TGTGCCAGCAGCTTAGTTAGTCCGGATGAGCAGTTCTTC. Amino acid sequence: CASSLVSPDEQFF.

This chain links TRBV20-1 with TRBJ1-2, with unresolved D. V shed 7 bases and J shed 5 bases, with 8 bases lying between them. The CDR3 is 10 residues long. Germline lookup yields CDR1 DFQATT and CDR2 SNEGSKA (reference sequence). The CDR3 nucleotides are TGCAGTGGGGAGGAGTATGGCTACACCTTC. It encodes CSGEEYGYTF.

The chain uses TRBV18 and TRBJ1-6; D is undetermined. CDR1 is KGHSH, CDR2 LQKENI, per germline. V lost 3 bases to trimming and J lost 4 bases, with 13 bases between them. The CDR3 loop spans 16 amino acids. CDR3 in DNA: TGTGCCAGCTCACCCCAACGGTCCCTTTATAATTCACCCCTCCACTTT. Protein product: CASSPQRSLYNSPLHF.

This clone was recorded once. The CDR3 sequence: CASSPPERERSYGYTF. CDR3 in DNA: TGTGCCAGCTCACCACCGGAGAGGGAACGGAGCTATGGCTACACCTTC. The chain joins TRBV18 to TRBJ1-2; D remains ambiguous. CDR3 length equals 16 residues. The V end lost 0 bases, the J end lost 4 bases, and 15 bases lay between the germline ends. Germline V CDR1 and CDR2: KGHSH, LQKENI.

Here the CDR3 reads CASSQDLVPRGYTF. CDR3 DNA: TGCGCCAGCAGCCAAGATCTGGTTCCCAGGGGCTACACCTTC. The rearrangement joins TRBV4-3 to TRBJ1-2; D not certain. CDR3 length: 14 residues. V lost 0 bases and J lost 8, with 13 bases in between. CDR1 is LGHNA, CDR2 YSLEER, per germline.

CDR3 protein: CASSPGGSGTEAFF. CDR3 sequence (DNA): TGTGCCAGCAGCCCGGGGGGCAGCGGCACTGAAGCTTTCTTT. This chain links TRBV7-9 with TRBJ1-1; perhaps TRBD1 as D (6 bases). The CDR3 covers 14 residues. Germline CDR1 and CDR2: SEHNR and FQNEAQ (reference sequence). V gave up 5 bases and J gave up 4 bases, with 14 bases separating them.

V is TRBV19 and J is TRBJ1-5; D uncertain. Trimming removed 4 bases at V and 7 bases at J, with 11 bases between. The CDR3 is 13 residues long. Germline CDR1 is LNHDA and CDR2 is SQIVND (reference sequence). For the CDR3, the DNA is TGTGCCAGTAGTAACGAGATATGGCAGCCCCAGCATTTT. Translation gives CASSNEIWQPQHF.